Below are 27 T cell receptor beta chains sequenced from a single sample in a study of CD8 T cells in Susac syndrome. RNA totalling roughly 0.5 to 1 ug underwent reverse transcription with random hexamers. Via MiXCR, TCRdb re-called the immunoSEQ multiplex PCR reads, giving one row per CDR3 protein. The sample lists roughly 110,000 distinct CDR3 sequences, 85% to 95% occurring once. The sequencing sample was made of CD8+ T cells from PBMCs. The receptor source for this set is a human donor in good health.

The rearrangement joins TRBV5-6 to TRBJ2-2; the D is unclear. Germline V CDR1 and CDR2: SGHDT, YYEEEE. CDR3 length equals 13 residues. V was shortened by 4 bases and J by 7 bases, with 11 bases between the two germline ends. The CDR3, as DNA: TGTGCCAGCAGCCGGACGCCCGACGGGGAGCTGTTTTTT. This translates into CASSRTPDGELFF.

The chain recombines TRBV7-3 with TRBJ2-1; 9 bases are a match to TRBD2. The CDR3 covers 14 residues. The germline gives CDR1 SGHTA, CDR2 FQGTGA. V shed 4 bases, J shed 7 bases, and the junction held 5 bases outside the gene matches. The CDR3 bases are TGTGCCAGCAGCTACGGACTAGCGAGTAATGAGCAGTTCTTC. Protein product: CASSYGLASNEQFF.

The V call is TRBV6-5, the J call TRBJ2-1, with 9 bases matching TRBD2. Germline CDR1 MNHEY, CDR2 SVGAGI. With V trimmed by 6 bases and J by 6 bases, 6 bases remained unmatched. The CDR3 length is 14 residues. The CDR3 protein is CASRIGLASNEQFF. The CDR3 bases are TGTGCCAGCAGGATAGGACTAGCGTCCAATGAGCAGTTCTTC.

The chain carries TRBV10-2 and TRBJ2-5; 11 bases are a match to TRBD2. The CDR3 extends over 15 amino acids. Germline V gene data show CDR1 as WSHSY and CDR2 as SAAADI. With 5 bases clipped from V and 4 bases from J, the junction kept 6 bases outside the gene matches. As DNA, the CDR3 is TGCGCCAGCAGTCAGCCTGGACTAGCGGGAGAGACCCAGTACTTC. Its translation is CASSQPGLAGETQYF.

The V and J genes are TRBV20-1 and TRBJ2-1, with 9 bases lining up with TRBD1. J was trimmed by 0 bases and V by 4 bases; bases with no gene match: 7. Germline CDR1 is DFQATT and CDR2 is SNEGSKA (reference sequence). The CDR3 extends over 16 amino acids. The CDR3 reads CSATWTGDSSYNEQFF. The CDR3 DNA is TGCAGTGCTACCTGGACAGGGGATAGCTCCTACAATGAGCAGTTCTTC.

In DNA form, the CDR3 reads TGTGCCAGCAGCCCGGGGACAGCCGGGGACGAGCAGTACTTC. Its protein product is CASSPGTAGDEQYF. The rearrangement joins TRBV13 to TRBJ2-7, with TRBD1 matching 7 bases. The CDR3 length is 14 residues. Germline CDR1 and CDR2: PRHDT and FYEKMQ (reference sequence). Trimming removed 5 bases from V and 5 bases from J; junction bases left unmatched: 9.

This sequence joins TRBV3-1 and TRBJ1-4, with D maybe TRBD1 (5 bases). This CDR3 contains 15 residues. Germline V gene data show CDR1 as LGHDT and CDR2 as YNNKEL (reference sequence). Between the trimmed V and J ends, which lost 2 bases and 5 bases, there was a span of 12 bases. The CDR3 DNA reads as TGTGCCAGCAGCCAAACCGGGACGGAGAATGAAAAACTGTTTTTT. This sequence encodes CASSQTGTENEKLFF.

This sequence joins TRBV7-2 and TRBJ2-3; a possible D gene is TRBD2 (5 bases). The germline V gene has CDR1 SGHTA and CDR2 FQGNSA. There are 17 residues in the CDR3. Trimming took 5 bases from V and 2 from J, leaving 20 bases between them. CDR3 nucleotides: TGTGCCAGCAGCCCCCCTCGGGGAGCGGACCTCACAGATACGCAGTATTTT. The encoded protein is CASSPPRGADLTDTQYF. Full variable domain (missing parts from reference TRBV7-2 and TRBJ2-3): GAGVSQSPSNKVTEKGKDVELRCDPISGHTALYWYRQSLGQGLEFLIYFQGNSAPDKSGLPSDRFSAERTGGSVSTLTIQRTQQEDSAVYLCASSPPRGADLTDTQYFGPGTRLTVL.

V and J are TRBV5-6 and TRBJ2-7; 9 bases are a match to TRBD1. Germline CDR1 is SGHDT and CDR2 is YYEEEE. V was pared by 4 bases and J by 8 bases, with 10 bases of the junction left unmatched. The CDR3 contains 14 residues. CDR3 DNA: TGTGCCAGCAGCCATCCCCGGACAGGGGAGAAGCAGTACTTC. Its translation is CASSHPRTGEKQYF. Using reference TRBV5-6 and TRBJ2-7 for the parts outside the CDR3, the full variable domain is DAGVTQSPTHLIKTRGQQVTLRCSPKSGHDTVSWYQQALGQGPQFIFQYYEEEERQRGNFPDRFSGHQFPNYSSELNVNALLLGDSALYLCASSHPRTGEKQYFGPGTRLTVT.

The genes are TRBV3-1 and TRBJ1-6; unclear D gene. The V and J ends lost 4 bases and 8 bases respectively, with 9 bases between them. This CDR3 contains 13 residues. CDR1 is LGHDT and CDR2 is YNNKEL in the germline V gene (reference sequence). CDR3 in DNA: TGTGCCAGCAGCCTGACATCTTATTCACCCCTCCACTTT. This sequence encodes CASSLTSYSPLHF.

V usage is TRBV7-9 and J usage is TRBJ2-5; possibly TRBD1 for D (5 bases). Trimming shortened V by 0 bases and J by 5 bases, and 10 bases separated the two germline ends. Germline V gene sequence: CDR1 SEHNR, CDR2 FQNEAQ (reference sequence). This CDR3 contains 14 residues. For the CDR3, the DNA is TGTGCCAGCAGCTTAGCCCAGGGATCGGAGACCCAGTACTTC. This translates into CASSLAQGSETQYF.

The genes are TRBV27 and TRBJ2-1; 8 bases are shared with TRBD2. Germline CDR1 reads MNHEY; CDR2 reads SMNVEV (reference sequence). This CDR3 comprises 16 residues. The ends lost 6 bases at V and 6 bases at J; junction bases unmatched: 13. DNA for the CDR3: TGTGCCAGCAGCCAAACAGCGGGAGTTATTCTCAATGAGCAGTTCTTC. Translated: CASSQTAGVILNEQFF.

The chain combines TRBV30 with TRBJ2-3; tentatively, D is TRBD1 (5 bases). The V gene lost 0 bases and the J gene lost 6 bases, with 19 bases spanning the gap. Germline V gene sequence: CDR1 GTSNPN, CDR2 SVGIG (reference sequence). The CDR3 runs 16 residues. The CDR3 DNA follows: TGTGCCTGGAGTGTTACTGGGCGCAGGGTCAGCGATACGCAGTATTTT. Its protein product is CAWSVTGRRVSDTQYF.

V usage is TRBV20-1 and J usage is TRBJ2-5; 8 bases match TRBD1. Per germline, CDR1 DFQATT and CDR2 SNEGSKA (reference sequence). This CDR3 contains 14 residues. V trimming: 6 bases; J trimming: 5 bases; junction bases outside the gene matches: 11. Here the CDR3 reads CSASRQGFGETQYF. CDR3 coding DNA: TGCAGTGCCAGCCGACAGGGGTTCGGGGAGACCCAGTACTTC.

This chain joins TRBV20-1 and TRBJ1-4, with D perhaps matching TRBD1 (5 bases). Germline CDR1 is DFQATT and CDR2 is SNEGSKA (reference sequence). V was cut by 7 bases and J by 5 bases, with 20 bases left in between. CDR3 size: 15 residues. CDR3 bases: TGCAGTGTCGAACCCGCTCAGGGCCTAAATGAAAAACTGTTTTTT. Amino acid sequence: CSVEPAQGLNEKLFF.

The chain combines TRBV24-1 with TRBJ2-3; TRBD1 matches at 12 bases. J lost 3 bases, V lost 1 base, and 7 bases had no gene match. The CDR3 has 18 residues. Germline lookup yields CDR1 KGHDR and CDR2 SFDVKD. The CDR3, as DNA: TGTGCCACCAGTGATTTTTGGGGACAGGGGGCGCCGACAGATACGCAGTATTTT. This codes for CATSDFWGQGAPTDTQYF.

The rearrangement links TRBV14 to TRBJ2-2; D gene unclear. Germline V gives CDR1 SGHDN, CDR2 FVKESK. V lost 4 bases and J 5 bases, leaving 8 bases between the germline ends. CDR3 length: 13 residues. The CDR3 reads CASSPRTTGELFF. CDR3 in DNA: TGTGCCAGCAGCCCCCGAACAACCGGGGAGCTGTTTTTT.

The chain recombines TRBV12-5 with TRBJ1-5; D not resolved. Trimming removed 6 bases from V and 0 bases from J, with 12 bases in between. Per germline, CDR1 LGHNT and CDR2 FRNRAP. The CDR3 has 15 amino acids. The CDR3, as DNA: TGTGCTAGTGGCTCCGACCGATTTAGCAATCAGCCCCAGCATTTT. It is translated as CASGSDRFSNQPQHF. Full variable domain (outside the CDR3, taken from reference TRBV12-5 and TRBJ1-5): DARVTQTPRHKVTEMGQEVTMRCQPILGHNTVFWYRQTMMQGLELLAYFRNRAPLDDSGMPKDRFSAEMPDATLATLKIQPSEPRDSAVYFCASGSDRFSNQPQHFGDGTRLSIL.

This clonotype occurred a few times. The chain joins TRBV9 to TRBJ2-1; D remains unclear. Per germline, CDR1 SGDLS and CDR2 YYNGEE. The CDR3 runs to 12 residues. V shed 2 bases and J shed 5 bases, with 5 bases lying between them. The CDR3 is CASSVGNNEQFF. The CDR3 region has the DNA TGTGCCAGCAGCGTCGGAAACAATGAGCAGTTCTTC.

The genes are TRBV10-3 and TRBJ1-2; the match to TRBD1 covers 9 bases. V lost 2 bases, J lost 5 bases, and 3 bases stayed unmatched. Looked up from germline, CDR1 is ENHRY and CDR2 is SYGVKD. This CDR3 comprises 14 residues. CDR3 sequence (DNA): TGTGCCATCAGTGAGGACAGGGGGACGTATGGCTACACCTTC. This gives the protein CAISEDRGTYGYTF.

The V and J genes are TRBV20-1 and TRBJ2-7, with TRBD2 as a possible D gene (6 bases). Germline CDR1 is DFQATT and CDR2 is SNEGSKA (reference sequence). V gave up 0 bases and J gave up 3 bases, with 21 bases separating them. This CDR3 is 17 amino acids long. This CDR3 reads CSARDWDLISRGYEQYF. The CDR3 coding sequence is TGCAGTGCTAGAGATTGGGACTTAATCTCTCGGGGCTACGAGCAGTACTTC.

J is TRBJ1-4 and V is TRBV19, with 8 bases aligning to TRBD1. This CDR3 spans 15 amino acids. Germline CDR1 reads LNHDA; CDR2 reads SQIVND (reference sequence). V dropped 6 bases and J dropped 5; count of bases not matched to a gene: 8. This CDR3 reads CASSTQGGLNEKLFF. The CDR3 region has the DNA TGTGCCAGTAGCACACAGGGGGGCTTAAATGAAAAACTGTTTTTT.

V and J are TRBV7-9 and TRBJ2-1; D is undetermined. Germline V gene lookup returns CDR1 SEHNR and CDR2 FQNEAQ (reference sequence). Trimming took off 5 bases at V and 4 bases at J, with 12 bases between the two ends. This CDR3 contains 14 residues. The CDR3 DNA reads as TGTGCCAGCAGCGGCCGTGGGGTATACAATGAGCAGTTCTTC. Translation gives CASSGRGVYNEQFF.

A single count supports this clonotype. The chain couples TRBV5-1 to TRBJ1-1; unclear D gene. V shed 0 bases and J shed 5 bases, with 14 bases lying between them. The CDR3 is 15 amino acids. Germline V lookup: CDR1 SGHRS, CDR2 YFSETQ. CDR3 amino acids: CASSLAEMRVTEAFF. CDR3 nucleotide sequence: TGCGCCAGCAGCTTGGCGGAGATGAGGGTAACTGAAGCTTTCTTT.

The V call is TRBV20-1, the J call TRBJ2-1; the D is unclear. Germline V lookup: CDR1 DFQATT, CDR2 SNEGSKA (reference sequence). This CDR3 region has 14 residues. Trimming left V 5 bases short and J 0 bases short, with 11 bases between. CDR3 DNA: TGCAGTGCTCCCAGAGGTGGCTCCTACAATGAGCAGTTCTTC. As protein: CSAPRGGSYNEQFF.

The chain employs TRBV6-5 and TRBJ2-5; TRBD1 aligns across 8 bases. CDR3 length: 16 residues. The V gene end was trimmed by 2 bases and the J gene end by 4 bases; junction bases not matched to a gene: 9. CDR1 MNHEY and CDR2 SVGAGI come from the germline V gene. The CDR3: CASSYAVTGGRETQYF. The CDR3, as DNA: TGTGCCAGCAGTTACGCTGTCACAGGGGGTCGAGAGACCCAGTACTTC.

CDR3 sequence: CATVTGRMASAFF. CDR3 nucleotides: TGTGCCACCGTGACAGGGAGGATGGCGTCGGCTTTCTTT. This rearrangement joins TRBV19 to TRBJ1-1; 7 bases are shared with TRBD1. The CDR3 is made up of 13 amino acids. CDR1 is LNHDA, CDR2 SQIVND, per germline (reference sequence). V trimming: 10 bases; J trimming: 11 bases; junction bases outside the gene matches: 16.